The 6 T cell receptor beta chains below all came from one sample that was sequenced in a study of T-cell reconstitution after alpha-beta-depleted transplantation in children. TCRbeta library construction was performed incorporating unique molecular identifiers. TCRdb recomputed calls from the PCR reads with MiXCR, one row per CDR3 protein. The sample lists a few hundred thousand distinct CDR3 sequences, 10% occurring once. The sample consisted of PBMCs from the stem cell graft donor, taken from the stem cell graft. The receptors shown here come from a human donor who donated a stem cell graft to a child with acute lymphoblastic leukemia.

This clonotype was detected a few times. In DNA, the CDR3 is TGTGCCAGCACCTATAGTAGGAATGAGCAGTTCTTC. Translation: CASTYSRNEQFF. V is TRBV7-9 and J is TRBJ2-1; D not resolved. Between the trimmed V and J ends, which lost 7 bases and 7 bases, there was a span of 11 bases. This CDR3 spans 12 amino acids. Per germline, CDR1 SEHNR and CDR2 FQNEAQ (reference sequence).

Only a few counts were recorded for this clonotype. J is TRBJ2-1 and V is TRBV5-6; D may match TRBD1 or TRBD2 (5 bases each). This CDR3 comprises 17 residues. CDR1 is SGHDT and CDR2 is YYEEEE in the germline V gene. V was clipped by 4 bases and J by 3 bases, with 20 bases between them. The CDR3 reads CASSPSWDETIYNEQFF. CDR3 sequence (DNA): TGTGCCAGCAGCCCTTCCTGGGACGAAACTATCTACAATGAGCAGTTCTTC.

This clonotype turned up a few times. This sequence joins TRBV30 and TRBJ2-1; TRBD2 agrees at 9 bases. V shed 0 bases, J shed 8 bases, and the junction held 8 bases outside the gene matches. CDR3 length: 15 amino acids. The germline V gene has CDR1 GTSNPN and CDR2 SVGIG (reference sequence). CDR3 sequence (DNA): TGTGCCTGGAGTGTAGGGACTAGCAACGGGGATGAGCAGTTCTTC. This gives the protein CAWSVGTSNGDEQFF.

This clonotype has ten or more counts. The chain carries TRBV15 and TRBJ2-3, with TRBD2 identical over 11 bases. In germline, CDR1 is LNHNV, CDR2 YYDKDF (reference sequence). The CDR3 runs to 16 residues. Germline trimming cut 8 bases from V and 6 bases from J; bases unmatched to any gene: 13. CDR3 bases: TGTGCCACCCAGCCGGGACTAGCGGCCGCACGGGATACGCAGTATTTT. Translating it yields CATQPGLAAARDTQYF. The full variable domain, rest sourced from reference TRBV15 and TRBJ2-3, is DAMVIQNPRYQVTQFGKPVTLSCSQTLNHNVMYWYQQKSSQAPKLLFHYYDKDFNNEADTPDNFQSRRPNTSFCFLDIRSPGLGDTAMYLCATQPGLAAARDTQYFGPGTRLTVL.

This CDR3 reads CASSLIGSQLNTEAFF. CDR3 bases: TGTGCCAGCAGTTTAATAGGCAGCCAATTGAACACTGAAGCTTTCTTT. V is TRBV28 and J is TRBJ1-1; D ambiguous. The ends were cut back, 2 bases at V and 0 bases at J, with 13 bases in the middle. Germline-derived CDR1 and CDR2 are MDHEN and SYDVKM. There are 16 residues in the CDR3.

This clonotype came up many times. V and J are TRBV4-3 and TRBJ2-7, with D maybe TRBD1 (5 bases). This CDR3 has 15 residues. Between the trimmed V and J ends, which lost 0 bases and 1 base, there was a span of 10 bases. Germline CDR1 reads LGHNA; CDR2 reads YSLEER. This CDR3 reads CASSQDRVGSYEQYF. CDR3 nucleotide sequence: TGCGCCAGCAGCCAAGACAGGGTTGGATCCTACGAGCAGTACTTC.